A selection of T cell receptor beta chains follows, all from one sample in a study of shared clonotypes between healthy human individuals. TCRdb keeps only in-frame clones here, not all; method: immunoSEQ multiplex PCR. The sample carries some 95,000 clones, approximately 61% recorded once. Specimen: memory CD8+ T cells sorted from blood. The receptors come from a man aged 25 to 40 in good health. Both conserved end residues are part of each CDR3. Each record gives: V gene, J gene, clone size, CDR3 protein. Where a row states a size, it is once, few, many or the class of an expanded clone; other rows omit it.

>TRBV28|TRBJ2-2|.
CASRGLANTGELFF
>TRBV2|TRBJ2-7|.
CASSALGAREQYF
>TRBV7-2|TRBJ1-5|.
CASSLQLQGTQPQHF
>TRBV5-1|TRBJ2-1|.
CASTGGTSAYNEQFF
>TRBV10-2|TRBJ2-3|.
CASRDMLDTQYF
>TRBV29-1|TRBJ2-2|.
CSVETGGTGELFF
>TRBV9|TRBJ2-1|many
CASNLGDYNEQFF
>TRBV11-2|TRBJ2-3|.
CASSLRVSLITDTQYF
>TRBV5-6|TRBJ2-7|once
CASSLGRGPFYEQYF
>TRBV11-2|TRBJ2-1|few
CASSLELAGGNEQFF
>TRBV2|TRBJ1-5|.
CASRAGGKGNQPQHF
>TRBV28|TRBJ2-7|few
CASSVTGTVDEQYF
>TRBV28|TRBJ2-5|.
CASIDNRAGETQYF
>TRBV5-1|TRBJ2-2|.
CASSLEGATGELFF
>TRBV10-3|TRBJ2-3|.
CAISERAAARDTQYF
>TRBV5-6|TRBJ1-1|.
CASSLQGPGDTEAFF
>TRBV11-2|TRBJ2-7|few
CASSLEASNPYEQYF
>TRBV11-2|TRBJ2-5|.
CASSPGTEETQYF
>TRBV11-2|TRBJ2-7|many
CASSLLTGADEQYF
>TRBV5-3|TRBJ1-4|.
CARSLYPVEATNEKLFF
>TRBV7-8|TRBJ2-1|once
CASSSNNEQFF
>TRBV10-3|TRBJ2-1|many
CAISGGTTGTPKGARDNEQFF
>TRBV11-3|TRBJ2-1|.
CASSPNGAVYNEQFF
>TRBV10-2|TRBJ2-1|many
CASSDFFGNEQFF
>TRBV9|TRBJ2-1|.
CASSNTANEQFF
>TRBV9|TRBJ2-7|few
CASSEKSFSYEQYF
>TRBV6-1|TRBJ2-3|once
CASSDRRGSTDTQYF
>TRBV27|TRBJ1-2|.
CASSWNRAYGYTF
>TRBV14|TRBJ2-3|few
CASSPYAGFDADTQYF
>TRBV21-1|TRBJ2-3|many
CASSKGAGVCTDTQYF
>TRBV6-4|TRBJ2-1|.
CASSLHSGSLNEQFF
>TRBV11-2|TRBJ2-3|.
CASSLGSPENTDTQYF
>TRBV6-5|TRBJ2-7|once
CASSGYEQYF
>TRBV5-4|TRBJ1-2|.
CASSSGQGVDGYTF
>TRBV27|TRBJ2-7|.
CASSPTDRGVSYEQYF
>TRBV29-1|TRBJ1-1|.
CSVNPGHTEAFF
>TRBV6-4|TRBJ2-7|few
CASSETSGSYEQYF
>TRBV4-3|TRBJ2-3|.
CASSPSVTDTQYF
>TRBV6-5|TRBJ2-7|few
CASRTTGYEQYF
>TRBV5-4|TRBJ2-2|.
CASSLWLETGELFF